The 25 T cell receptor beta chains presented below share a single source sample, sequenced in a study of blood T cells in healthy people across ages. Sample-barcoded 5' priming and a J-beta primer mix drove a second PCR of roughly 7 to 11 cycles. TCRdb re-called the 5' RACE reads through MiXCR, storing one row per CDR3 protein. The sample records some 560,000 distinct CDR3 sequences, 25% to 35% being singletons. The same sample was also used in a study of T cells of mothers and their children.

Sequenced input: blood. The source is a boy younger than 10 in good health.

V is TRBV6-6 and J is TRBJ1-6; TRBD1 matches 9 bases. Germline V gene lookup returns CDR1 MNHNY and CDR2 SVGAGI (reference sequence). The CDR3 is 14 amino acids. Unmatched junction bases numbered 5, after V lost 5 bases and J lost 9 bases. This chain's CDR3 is CASSPGQGASPLHF. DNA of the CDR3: TGTGCCAGCAGTCCGGGACAGGGTGCTTCACCCCTCCACTTT.

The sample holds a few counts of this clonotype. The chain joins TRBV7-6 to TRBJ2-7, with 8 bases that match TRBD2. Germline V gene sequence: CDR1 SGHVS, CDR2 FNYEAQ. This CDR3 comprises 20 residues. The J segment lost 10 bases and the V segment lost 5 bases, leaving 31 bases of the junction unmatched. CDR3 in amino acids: CASSLRAGGASLRASVGQYF. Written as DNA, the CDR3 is TGTGCCAGCAGCCTAAGGGCGGGGGGCGCATCGTTGAGGGCGTCGGTCGGACAGTACTTC. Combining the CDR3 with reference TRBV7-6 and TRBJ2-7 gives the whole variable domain GAGVSQSPRYKVTKRGQDVALRCDPISGHVSLYWYRQALGQGPEFLTYFNYEAQQDKSGLPNDRFSAERPEGSISTLTIQRTEQRDSAMYRCASSLRAGGASLRASVGQYFGPGTRLTVT.

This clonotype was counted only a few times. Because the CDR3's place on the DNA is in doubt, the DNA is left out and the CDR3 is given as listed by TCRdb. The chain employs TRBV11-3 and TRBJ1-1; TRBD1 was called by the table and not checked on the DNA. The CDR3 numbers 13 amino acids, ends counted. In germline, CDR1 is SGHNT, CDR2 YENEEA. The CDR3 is CASSPVGQGSVSF.

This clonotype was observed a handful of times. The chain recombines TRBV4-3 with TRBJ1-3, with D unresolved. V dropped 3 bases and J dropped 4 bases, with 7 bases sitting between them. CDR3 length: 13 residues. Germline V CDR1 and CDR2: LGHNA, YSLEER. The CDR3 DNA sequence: TGCGCCAGCAGCCAGGCGGGGGGAAACACCATATATTTT. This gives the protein CASSQAGGNTIYF.

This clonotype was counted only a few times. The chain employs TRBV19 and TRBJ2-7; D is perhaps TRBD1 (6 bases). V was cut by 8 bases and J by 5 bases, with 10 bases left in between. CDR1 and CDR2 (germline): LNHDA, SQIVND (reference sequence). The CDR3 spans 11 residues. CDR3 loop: CASSEGDEQYF. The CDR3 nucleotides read TGTGCCAGTTCCGAGGGGGACGAGCAGTACTTC.

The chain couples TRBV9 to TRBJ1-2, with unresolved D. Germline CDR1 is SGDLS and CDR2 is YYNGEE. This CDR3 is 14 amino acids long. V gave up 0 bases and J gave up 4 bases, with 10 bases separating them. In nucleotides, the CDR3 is TGTGCCAGCAGCGTAGGCCATCCTAGCTATGGCTACACCTTC. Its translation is CASSVGHPSYGYTF.

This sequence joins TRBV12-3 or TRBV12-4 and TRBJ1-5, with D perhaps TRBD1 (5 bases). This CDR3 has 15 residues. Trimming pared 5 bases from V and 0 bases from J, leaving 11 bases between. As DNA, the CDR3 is TGTGCCAGCAGTGGAGGGGTTAATAGCAATCAGCCCCAGCATTTT. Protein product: CASSGGVNSNQPQHF.

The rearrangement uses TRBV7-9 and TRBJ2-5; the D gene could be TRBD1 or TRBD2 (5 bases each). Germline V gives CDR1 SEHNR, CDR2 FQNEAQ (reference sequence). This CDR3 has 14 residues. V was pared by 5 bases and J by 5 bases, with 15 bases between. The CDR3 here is CASSTMPGTETQYF. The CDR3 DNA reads TGTGCCAGCAGCACCATGCCGGGGACGGAGACCCAGTACTTC.

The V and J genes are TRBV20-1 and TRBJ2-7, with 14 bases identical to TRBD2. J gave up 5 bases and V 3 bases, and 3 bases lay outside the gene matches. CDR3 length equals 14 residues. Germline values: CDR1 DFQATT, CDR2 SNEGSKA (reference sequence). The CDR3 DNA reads TGCAGTGCTAGGGGGACTAGCGGGAGCCACGAGCAGTACTTC. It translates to CSARGTSGSHEQYF.

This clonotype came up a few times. CDR3 sequence reads: CASSLLRDTTYEQYF. For the CDR3, the DNA is TGTGCCAGCAGCTTACTCCGGGACACCACCTACGAGCAGTACTTC. The chain recombines TRBV7-9 with TRBJ2-7, with D tentatively TRBD1 (6 bases). Germline V gene sequence: CDR1 SEHNR, CDR2 FQNEAQ (reference sequence). The ends were cut back, 2 bases at V and 2 bases at J, with 13 bases in the middle. The CDR3 length is 15 residues.

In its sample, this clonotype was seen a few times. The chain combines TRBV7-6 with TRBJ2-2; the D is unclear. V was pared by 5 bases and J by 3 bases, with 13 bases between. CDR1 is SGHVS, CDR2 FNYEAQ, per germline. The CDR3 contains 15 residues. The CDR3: CASSLLRPHTGELFF. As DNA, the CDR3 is TGTGCCAGCAGCCTACTTCGACCCCACACCGGGGAGCTGTTTTTT.

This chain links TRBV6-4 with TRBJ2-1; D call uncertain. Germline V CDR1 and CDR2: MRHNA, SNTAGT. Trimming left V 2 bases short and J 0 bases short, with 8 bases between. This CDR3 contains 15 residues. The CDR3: CASSDGRSSYNEQFF. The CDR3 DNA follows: TGTGCCAGCAGTGACGGAAGGAGCTCCTACAATGAGCAGTTCTTC.

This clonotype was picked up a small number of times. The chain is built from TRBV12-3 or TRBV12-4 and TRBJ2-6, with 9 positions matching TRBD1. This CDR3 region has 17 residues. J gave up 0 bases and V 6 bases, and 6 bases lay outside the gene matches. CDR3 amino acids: CASSPDRGGSGANVLTF. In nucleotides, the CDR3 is TGTGCCAGCAGCCCGGACAGGGGTGGCTCTGGGGCCAACGTCCTGACTTTC.

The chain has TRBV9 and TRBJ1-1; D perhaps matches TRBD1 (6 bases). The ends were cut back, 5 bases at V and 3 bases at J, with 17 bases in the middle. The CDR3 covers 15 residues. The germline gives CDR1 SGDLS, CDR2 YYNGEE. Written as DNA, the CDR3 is TGTGCCAGCAGAAGGGGGGGTGAGGGTGACACTGAAGCTTTCTTT. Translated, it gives CASRRGGEGDTEAFF. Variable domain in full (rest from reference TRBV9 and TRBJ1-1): DSGVTQTPKHLITATGQRVTLRCSPRSGDLSVYWYQQSLDQGLQFLIQYYNGEERAKGNILERFSAQQFPDLHSELNLSSLELGDSALYFCASRRGGEGDTEAFFGQGTRLTVV.

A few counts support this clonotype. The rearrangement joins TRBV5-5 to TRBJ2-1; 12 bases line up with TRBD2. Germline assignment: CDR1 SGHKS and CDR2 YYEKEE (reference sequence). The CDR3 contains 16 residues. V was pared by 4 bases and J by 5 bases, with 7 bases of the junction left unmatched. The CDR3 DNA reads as TGTGCCAGCAGCCTCGCTAGCGGGAGGGAACACAATGAGCAGTTCTTC. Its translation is CASSLASGREHNEQFF.

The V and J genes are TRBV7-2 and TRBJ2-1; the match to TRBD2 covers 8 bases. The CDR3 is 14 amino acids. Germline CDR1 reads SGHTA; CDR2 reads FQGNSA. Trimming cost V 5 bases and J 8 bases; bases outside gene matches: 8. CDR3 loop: CASSALAGYDEQFF. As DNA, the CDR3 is TGTGCCAGCAGCGCCTTAGCGGGGTACGATGAGCAGTTCTTC.

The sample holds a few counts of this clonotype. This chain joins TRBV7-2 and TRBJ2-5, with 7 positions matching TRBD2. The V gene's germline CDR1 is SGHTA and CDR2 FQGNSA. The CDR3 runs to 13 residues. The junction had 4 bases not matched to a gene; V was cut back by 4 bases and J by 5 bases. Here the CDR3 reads CASSSLGGETQYF. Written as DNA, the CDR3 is TGTGCCAGCAGCTCCCTGGGGGGGGAGACCCAGTACTTC. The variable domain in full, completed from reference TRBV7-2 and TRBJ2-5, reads GAGVSQSPSNKVTEKGKDVELRCDPISGHTALYWYRQSLGQGLEFLIYFQGNSAPDKSGLPSDRFSAERTGGSVSTLTIQRTQQEDSAVYLCASSSLGGETQYFGPGTRLLVL.

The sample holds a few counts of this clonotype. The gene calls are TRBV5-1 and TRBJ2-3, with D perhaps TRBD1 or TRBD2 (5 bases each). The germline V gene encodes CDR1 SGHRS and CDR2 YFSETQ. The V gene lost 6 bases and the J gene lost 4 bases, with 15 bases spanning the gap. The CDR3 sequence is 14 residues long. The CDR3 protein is CASNDGRGADTQYF. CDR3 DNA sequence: TGCGCCAGCAATGACGGAAGAGGGGCAGATACGCAGTATTTT.

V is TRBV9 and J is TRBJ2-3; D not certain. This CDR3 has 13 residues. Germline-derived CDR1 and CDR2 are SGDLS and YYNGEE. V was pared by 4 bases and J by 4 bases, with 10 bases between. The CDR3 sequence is CASSSETPDTQYF. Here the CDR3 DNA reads TGTGCCAGCAGCTCTGAAACGCCAGATACGCAGTATTTT. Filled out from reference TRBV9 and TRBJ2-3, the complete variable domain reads DSGVTQTPKHLITATGQRVTLRCSPRSGDLSVYWYQQSLDQGLQFLIQYYNGEERAKGNILERFSAQQFPDLHSELNLSSLELGDSALYFCASSSETPDTQYFGPGTRLTVL.

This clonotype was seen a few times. The CDR3 DNA sequence: TGCAGCGTTGTAGGGCGGGACTCTGGGCCGTGGGAGCAGTACTTC. As protein: CSVVGRDSGPWEQYF. This sequence joins TRBV29-1 and TRBJ2-7, with a tentative D call TRBD2 (6 bases). V was shortened by 4 bases and J by 7 bases, with 23 bases between the two germline ends. The CDR3 has 15 residues. Germline lookup yields CDR1 SQVTM and CDR2 ANQGSEA.

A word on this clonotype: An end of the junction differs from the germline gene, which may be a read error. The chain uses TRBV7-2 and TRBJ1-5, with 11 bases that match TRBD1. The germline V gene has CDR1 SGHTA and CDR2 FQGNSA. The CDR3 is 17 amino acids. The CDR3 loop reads CVSSLAGQGVRNQPQHF. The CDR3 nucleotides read TGTGTCAGCAGCTTAGCGGGACAGGGGGTCCGCAATCAGCCCCAGCATTTT.

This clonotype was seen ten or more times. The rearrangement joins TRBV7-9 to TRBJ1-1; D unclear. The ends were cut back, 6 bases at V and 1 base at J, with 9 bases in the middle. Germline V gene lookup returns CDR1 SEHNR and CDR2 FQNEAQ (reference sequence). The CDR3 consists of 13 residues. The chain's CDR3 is CASSLLGNTEAFF. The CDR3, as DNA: TGTGCCAGCAGTTTACTAGGGAACACTGAAGCTTTCTTT.

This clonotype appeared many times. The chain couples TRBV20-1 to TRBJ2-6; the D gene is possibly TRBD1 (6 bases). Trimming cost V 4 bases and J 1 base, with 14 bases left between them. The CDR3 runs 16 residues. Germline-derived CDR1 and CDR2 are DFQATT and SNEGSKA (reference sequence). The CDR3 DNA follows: TGCAGTGCTACCTCAGGGGAAGTATCTGGGGCCAACGTCCTGACTTTC. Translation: CSATSGEVSGANVLTF.

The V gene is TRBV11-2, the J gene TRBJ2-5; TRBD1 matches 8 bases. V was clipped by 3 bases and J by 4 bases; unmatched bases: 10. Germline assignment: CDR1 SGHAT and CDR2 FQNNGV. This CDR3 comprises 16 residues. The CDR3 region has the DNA TGTGCCAGCAGCTTGAAGAGACAGGGGTCAGCAGAGACCCAGTACTTC. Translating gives CASSLKRQGSAETQYF.

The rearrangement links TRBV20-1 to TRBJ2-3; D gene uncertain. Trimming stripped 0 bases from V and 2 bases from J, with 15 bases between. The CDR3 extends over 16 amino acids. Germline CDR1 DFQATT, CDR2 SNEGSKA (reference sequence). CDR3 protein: CSARDLAERYTDTQYF. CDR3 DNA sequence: TGCAGTGCTAGAGATTTGGCGGAACGATACACAGATACGCAGTATTTT.